This TCR beta chain derives from a study of blood T cell repertoires in COVID-19. In the study overall: Material from acute and convalescent COVID-19 was sourced from the United States, Italy and Spain. Nucleic acid was either cDNA or gDNA, and it came from T cells, B-cell-depleted T cells, or PBMCs.

In the authors' workflow: Estimated nucleated cell counts came from reference gene primer amplification. Sequenced by immunoSEQ multiplex PCR; TCRdb stores in-frame clones only, minus some. Clone size and V and J calls were adopted from that table, with D and trimming inferred from the DNA. The sample comprises about 430,000 clones, roughly 84% of which are singletons, and around 1.5% rests with the top ten. Residents of 24 US areas, aged about 18 to 100 years, made up the participants. This CDR3 has 16 residues. In germline, CDR1 is SGHAT, CDR2 FQNNGV. Germline trimming cut 4 bases from V and 6 bases from J; bases unmatched to any gene: 8.

The TCR comes from a woman between 18 and 30 years old who had been exposed to COVID-19. The sample consisted of PBMCs or T cells enriched from blood (not recorded which). This chain links TRBV11-2 with TRBJ2-1; TRBD2 matches at 11 bases. For the CDR3, the DNA is TGTGCCAGCAGCTCCCAACTGACTAGCGGGACCAATGAGCAGTTCTTC. Translation: CASSSQLTSGTNEQFF.